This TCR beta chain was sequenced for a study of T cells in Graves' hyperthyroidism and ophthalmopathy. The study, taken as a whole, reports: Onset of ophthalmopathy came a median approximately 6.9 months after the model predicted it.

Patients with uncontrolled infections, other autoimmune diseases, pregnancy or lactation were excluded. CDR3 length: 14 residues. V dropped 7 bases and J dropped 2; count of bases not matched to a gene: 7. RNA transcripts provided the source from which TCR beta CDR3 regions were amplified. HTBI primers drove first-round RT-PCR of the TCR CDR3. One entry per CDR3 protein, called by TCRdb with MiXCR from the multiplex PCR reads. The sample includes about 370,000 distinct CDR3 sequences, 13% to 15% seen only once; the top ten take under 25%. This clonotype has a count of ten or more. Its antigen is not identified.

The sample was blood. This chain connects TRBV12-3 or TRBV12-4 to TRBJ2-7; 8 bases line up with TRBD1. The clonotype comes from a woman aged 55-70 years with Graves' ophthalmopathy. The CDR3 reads CASTHRDRTYEQYF. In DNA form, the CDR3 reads TGTGCCAGCACCCACCGGGACAGGACCTACGAGCAGTACTTC.